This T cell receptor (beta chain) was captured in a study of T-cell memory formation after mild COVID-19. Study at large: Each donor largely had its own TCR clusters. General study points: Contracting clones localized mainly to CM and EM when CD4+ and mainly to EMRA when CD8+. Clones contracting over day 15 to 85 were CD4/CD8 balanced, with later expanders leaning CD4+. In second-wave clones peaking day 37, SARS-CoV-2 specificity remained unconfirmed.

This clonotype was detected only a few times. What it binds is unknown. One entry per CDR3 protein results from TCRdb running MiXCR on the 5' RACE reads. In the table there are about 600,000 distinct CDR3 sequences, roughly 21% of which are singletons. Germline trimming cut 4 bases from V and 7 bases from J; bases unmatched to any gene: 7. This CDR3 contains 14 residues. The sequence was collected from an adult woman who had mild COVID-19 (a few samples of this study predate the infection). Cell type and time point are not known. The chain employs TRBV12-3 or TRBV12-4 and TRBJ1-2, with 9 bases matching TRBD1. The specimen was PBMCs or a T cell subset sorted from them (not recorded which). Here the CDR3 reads CASSSRQGEGGYTF. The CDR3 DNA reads TGTGCCAGCAGTTCCAGACAGGGGGAGGGTGGCTACACCTTC.